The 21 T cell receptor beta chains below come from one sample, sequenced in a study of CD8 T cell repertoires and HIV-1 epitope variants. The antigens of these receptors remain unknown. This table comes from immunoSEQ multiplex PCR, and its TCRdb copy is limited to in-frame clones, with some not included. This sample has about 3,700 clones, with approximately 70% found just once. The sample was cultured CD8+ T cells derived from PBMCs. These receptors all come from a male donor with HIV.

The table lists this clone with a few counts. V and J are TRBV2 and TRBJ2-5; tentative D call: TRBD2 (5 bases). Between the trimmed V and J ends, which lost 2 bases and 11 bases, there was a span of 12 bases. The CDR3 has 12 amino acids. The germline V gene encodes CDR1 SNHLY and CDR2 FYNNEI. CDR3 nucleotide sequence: TGTGCCAGCAGTGAAAGCGTTAGGGAGCAGTACTTC. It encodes CASSESVREQYF.

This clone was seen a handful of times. The chain's CDR3 is CASREQNTEAFF. CDR3 DNA sequence: TGTGCCAGCAGGGAACAGAACACTGAAGCTTTCTTT. V usage is TRBV27 and J usage is TRBJ1-1; no reliable D call. CDR3 length: 12 residues. V lost 6 bases to trimming and J lost 1 base, with 6 bases between them. Germline lookup yields CDR1 MNHEY and CDR2 SMNVEV (reference sequence).

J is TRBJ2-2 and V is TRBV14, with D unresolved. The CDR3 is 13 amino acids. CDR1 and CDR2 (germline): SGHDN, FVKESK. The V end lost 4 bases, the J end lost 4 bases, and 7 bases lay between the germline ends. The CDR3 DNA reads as TGTGCCAGCAGCCTCCACAGCACCGGGGAGCTGTTTTTT. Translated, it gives CASSLHSTGELFF.

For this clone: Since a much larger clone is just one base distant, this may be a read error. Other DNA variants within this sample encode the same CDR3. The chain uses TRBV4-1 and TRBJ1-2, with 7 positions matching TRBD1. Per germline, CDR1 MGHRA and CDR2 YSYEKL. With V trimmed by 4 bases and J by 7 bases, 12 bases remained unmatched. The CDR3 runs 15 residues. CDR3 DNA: TGCGCCAGCAGCCTAGGGGACAGCGGGAGGGGTGGCTACACCTTC. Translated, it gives CASSLGDSGRGGYTF.

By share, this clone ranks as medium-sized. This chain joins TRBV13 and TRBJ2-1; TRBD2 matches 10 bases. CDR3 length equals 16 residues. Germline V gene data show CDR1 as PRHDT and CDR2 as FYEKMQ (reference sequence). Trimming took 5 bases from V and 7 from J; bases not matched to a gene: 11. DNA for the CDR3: TGTGCCAGCAGCATCAGCGGGAGGGACATGTTGAATGAGCAGTTCTTC. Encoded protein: CASSISGRDMLNEQFF.

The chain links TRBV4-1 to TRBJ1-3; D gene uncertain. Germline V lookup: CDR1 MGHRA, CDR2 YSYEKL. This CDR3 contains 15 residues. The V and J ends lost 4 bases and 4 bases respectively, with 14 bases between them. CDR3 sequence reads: CASSPQAERGNTIYF. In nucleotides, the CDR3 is TGCGCCAGCAGCCCTCAAGCGGAGAGGGGAAACACCATATATTTT.

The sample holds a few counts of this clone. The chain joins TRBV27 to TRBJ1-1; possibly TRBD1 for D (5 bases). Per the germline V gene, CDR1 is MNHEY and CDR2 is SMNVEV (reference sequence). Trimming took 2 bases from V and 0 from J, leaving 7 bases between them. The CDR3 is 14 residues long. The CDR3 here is CASSLRGMNTEAFF. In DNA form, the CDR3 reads TGTGCCAGCAGTTTACGGGGCATGAACACTGAAGCTTTCTTT.

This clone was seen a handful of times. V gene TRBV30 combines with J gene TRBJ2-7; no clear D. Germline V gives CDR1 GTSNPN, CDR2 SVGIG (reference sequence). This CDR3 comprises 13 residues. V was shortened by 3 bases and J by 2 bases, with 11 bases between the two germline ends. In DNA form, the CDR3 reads TGTGCCTGGAGGGAAGCTGTCACCTACGAGCAGTACTTC. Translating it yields CAWREAVTYEQYF.

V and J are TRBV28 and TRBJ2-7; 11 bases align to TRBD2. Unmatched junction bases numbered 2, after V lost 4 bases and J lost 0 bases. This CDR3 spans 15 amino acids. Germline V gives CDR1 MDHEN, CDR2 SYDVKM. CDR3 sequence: CASSWGLAASYEQYF. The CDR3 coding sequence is TGTGCCAGCAGTTGGGGACTAGCGGCCTCCTACGAGCAGTACTTC.

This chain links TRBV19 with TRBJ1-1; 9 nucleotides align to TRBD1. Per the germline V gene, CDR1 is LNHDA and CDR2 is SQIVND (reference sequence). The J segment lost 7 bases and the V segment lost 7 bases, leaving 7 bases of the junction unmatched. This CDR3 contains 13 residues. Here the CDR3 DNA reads TGTGCCAGTAAAACGGGACAGGGTATTGAAGCTTTCTTT. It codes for CASKTGQGIEAFF. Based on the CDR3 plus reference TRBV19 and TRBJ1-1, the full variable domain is DGGITQSPKYLFRKEGQNVTLSCEQNLNHDAMYWYRQDPGQGLRLIYYSQIVNDFQKGDIAEGYSVSREKKESFPLTVTSAQKNPTAFYLCASKTGQGIEAFFGQGTRLTVV.

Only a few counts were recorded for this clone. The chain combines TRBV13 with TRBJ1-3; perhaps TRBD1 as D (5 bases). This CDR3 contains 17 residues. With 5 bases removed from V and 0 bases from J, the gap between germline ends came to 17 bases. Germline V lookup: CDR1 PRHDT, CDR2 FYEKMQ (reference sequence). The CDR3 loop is CASSGGFGASSGNTIYF. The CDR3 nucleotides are TGTGCCAGCAGCGGTGGATTTGGGGCTAGCTCTGGAAACACCATATATTTT.

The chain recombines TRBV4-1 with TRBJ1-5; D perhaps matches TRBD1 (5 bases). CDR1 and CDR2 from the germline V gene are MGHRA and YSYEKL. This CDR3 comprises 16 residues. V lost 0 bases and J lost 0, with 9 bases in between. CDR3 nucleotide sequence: TGCGCCAGCAGCCAAGAGGAGGGGTATAGCAATCAGCCCCAGCATTTT. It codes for CASSQEEGYSNQPQHF.

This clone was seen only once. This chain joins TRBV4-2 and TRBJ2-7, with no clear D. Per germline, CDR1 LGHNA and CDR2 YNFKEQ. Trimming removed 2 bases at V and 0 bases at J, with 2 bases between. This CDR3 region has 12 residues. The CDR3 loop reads CASSQTSYEQYF. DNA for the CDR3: TGTGCCAGCAGCCAAACCTCCTACGAGCAGTACTTC.

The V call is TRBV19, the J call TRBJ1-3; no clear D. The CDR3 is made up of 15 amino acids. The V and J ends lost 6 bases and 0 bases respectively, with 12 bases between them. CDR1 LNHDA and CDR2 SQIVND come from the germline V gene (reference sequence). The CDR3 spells CASSLDGDSGNTIYF. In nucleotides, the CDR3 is TGTGCCAGTAGCCTCGACGGCGACTCTGGAAACACCATATATTTT.

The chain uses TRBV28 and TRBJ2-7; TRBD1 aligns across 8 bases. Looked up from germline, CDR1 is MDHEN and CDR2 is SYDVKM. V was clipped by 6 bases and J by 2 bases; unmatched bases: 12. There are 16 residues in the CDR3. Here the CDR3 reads CASSQSRDRRTYEQYF. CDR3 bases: TGTGCCAGCAGCCAATCCCGGGACAGGCGTACCTACGAGCAGTACTTC.

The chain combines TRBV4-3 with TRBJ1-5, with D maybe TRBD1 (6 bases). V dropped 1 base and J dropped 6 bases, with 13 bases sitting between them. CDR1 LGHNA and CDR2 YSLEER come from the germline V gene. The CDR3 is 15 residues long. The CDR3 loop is CASSQVHRAGQPQHF. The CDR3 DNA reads TGCGCCAGCAGCCAAGTTCACAGGGCCGGTCAGCCCCAGCATTTT.

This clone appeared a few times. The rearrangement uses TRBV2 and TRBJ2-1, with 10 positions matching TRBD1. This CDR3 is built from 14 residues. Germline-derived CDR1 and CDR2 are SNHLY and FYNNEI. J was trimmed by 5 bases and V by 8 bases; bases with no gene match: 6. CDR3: CASLGQGGDNEQFF. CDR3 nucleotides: TGTGCCAGCCTCGGACAGGGGGGTGACAATGAGCAGTTCTTC. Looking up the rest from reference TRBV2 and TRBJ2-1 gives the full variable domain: EPEVTQTPSHQVTQMGQEVILRCVPISNHLYFYWYRQILGQKVEFLVSFYNNEISEKSEIFDDQFSVERPDGSNFTLKIRSTKLEDSAMYFCASLGQGGDNEQFFGPGTRLTVL.

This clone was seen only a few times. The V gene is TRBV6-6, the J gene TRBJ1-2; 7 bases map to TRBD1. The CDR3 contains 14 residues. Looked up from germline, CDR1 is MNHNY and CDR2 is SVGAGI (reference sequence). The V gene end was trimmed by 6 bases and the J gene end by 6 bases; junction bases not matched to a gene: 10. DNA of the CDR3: TGTGCCAGCAGCCCTCAAGGGGGCGCGGATGGCTACACCTTC. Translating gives CASSPQGGADGYTF.

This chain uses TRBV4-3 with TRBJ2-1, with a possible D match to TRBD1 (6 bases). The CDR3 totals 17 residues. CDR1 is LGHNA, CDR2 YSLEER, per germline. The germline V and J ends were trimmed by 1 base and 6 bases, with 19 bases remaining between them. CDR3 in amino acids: CASSQVLAKQGRNEQFF. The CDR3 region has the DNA TGCGCCAGCAGCCAAGTCTTGGCTAAGCAGGGGCGCAATGAGCAGTTCTTC.

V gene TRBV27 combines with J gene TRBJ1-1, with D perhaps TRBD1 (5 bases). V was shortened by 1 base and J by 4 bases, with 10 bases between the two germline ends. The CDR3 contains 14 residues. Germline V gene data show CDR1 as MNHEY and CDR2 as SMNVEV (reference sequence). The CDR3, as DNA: TGTGCCAGCAGTTTATACGGGGGAGGCACTGAAGCTTTCTTT. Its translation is CASSLYGGGTEAFF.

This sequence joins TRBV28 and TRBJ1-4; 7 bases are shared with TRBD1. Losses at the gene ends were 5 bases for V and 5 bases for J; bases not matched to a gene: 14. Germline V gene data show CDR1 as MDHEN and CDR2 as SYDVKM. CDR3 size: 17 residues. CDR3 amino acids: CASSLQGDFRPNEKLFF. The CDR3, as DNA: TGTGCCAGCAGTCTCCAGGGGGACTTCCGTCCGAATGAAAAACTGTTTTTT.